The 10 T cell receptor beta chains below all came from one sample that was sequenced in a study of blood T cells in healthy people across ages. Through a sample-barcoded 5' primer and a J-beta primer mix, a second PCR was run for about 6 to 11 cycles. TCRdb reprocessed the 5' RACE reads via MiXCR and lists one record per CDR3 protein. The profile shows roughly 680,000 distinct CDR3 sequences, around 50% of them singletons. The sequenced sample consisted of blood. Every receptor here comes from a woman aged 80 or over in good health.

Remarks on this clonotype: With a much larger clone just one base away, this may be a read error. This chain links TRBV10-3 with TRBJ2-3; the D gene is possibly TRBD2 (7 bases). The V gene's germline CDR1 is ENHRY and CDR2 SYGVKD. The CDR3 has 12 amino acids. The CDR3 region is CPIRHREGAQYF. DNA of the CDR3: TGTCCCATCAGACACAGGGAGGGTGCGCAGTATTTT.

In nucleotides, the CDR3 is TGCGCCAGCAGCAACGGACCGGAGGGTGAGCAGTTCTTC. It translates to CASSNGPEGEQFF. The V call is TRBV4-1, the J call TRBJ2-1; weak D call: TRBD2 (6 bases). Trimming left V 5 bases short and J 9 bases short, with 14 bases between. The V gene's germline CDR1 is MGHRA and CDR2 YSYEKL. The CDR3 sequence is 13 residues long.

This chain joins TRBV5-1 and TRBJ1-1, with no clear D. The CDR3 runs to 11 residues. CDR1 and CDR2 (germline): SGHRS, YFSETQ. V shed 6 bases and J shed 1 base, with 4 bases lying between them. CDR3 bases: TGCGCCAGCAAGGAGAACACTGAAGCTTTCTTT. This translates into CASKENTEAFF.

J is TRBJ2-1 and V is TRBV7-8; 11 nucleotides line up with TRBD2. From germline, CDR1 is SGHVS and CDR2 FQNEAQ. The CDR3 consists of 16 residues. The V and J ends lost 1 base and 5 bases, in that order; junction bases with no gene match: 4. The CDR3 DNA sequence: TGTGCCAGCAGCTTAGTCGGGACTAGCGGTCACAATGAGCAGTTCTTC. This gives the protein CASSLVGTSGHNEQFF.

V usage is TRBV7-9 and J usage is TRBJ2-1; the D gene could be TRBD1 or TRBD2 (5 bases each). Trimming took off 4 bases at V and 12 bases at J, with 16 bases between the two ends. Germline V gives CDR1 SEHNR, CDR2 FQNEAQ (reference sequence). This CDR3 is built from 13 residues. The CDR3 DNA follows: TGTGCCAGCAGCTCCGGGACCTTTAGGGTGCAGTTCTTC. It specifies CASSSGTFRVQFF.

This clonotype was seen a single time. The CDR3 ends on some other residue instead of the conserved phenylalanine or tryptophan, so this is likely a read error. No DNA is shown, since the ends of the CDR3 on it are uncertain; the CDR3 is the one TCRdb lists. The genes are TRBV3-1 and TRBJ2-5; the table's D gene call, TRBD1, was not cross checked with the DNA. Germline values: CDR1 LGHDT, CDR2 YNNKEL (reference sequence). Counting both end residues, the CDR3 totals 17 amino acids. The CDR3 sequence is CASSQAFNPQGREAQCV.

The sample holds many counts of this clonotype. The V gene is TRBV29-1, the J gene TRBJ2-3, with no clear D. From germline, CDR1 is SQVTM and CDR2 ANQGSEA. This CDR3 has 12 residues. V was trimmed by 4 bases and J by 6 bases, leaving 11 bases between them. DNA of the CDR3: TGCAGCGTTGGTGACCGCCCCGATACGCAGTATTTT. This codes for CSVGDRPDTQYF.

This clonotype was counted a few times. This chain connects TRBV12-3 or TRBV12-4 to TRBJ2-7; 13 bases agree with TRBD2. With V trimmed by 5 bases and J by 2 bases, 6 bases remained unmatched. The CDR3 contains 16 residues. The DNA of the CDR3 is TGTGCCAGCAGTGCCCTAGGGACTAGCGGGGCCTACGAGCAGTACTTC. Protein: CASSALGTSGAYEQYF.

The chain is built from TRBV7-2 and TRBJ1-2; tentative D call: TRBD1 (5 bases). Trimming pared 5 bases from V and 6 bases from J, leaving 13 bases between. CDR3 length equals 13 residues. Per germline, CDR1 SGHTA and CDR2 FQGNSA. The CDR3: CASSTRGGDGYTF. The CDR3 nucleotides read TGTGCCAGCAGCACTAGAGGAGGGGATGGCTACACCTTC. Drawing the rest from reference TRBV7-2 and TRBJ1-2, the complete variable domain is GAGVSQSPSNKVTEKGKDVELRCDPISGHTALYWYRQSLGQGLEFLIYFQGNSAPDKSGLPSDRFSAERTGGSVSTLTIQRTQQEDSAVYLCASSTRGGDGYTFGSGTRLTVV.

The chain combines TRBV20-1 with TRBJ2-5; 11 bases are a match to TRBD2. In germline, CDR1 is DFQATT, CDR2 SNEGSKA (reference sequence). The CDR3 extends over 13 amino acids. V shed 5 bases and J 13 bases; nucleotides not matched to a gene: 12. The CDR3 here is CSAPSGGYNERYF. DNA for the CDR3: TGCAGTGCTCCTAGCGGGGGGTACAATGAGCGGTACTTC.